This T cell receptor (beta chain) was identified in a study of blood T cell repertoires in COVID-19. About the study: Spain, Italy and the United States supplied samples that represented acute and convalescent COVID-19.

This CDR3 contains 13 residues. Germline CDR1 is SQVTM and CDR2 is ANQGSEA. The V and J ends lost 7 bases and 3 bases respectively, with 15 bases between them. Only in-frame clones appear in the TCRdb table, and some are missing; sequencing was by immunoSEQ multiplex PCR. Of about 170,000 clones in the sample, about 80% were seen once. The sample was peripheral blood. The sequence derives from a human donor with acute or convalescent COVID-19. The donor label of this sample is uncertain. The V and J genes are TRBV29-1 and TRBJ1-1; tentative D call: TRBD1 (5 bases). This CDR3 is CSARQSGDTEAFF. The DNA of the CDR3 is TGCAGCGCCCGACAGAGCGGGGACACTGAAGCTTTCTTT.